This T cell receptor (beta chain) appears in the sequencing data of a study of cytomegalovirus exposure and HLA in healthy donors. In the case of this clone: Its antigen remains unidentified.

The study's findings and limits: It was in a later analysis that TCR association rates were seen to vary by HLA locus, highest for DRB1 and lowest for HLA-C. In an earlier analysis, productive rearrangement rates for most beta V segments clustered near 87% or 30%. Several of the most significant clusters appeared, in a later analysis, to be linked to common viral pathogens. The investigators catalogued 150 to 200 TCR beta chains as cytomegalovirus-associated.

A multiplex PCR was run with 60 Vbeta primers and 13 Jbeta primers. TCRdb's table, derived via immunoSEQ multiplex PCR, lists solely in-frame clones and lacks some. The table has about 98,000 clones, about four fifths seen once. V was trimmed by 0 bases and J by 3 bases, leaving 9 bases between them. The CDR3 covers 15 residues. Germline V CDR1 and CDR2: PRHDT, FYEKMQ (reference sequence). The origin of this receptor is a man aged 18 to 35 in good health and CMV-seropositive. The sequencing input was PBMCs. The V gene is TRBV13, the J gene TRBJ1-5; no firm D call. In DNA, the CDR3 is TGTGCCAGCAGCTTAGGGGTAGGACTCAATCAGCCCCAGCATTTT. The encoded protein is CASSLGVGLNQPQHF. Filled out from reference TRBV13 and TRBJ1-5, the complete variable domain reads AAGVIQSPRHLIKEKRETATLKCYPIPRHDTVYWYQQGPGQDPQFLISFYEKMQSDKGSIPDRFSAQQFSDYHSELNMSSLELGDSALYFCASSLGVGLNQPQHFGDGTRLSIL.